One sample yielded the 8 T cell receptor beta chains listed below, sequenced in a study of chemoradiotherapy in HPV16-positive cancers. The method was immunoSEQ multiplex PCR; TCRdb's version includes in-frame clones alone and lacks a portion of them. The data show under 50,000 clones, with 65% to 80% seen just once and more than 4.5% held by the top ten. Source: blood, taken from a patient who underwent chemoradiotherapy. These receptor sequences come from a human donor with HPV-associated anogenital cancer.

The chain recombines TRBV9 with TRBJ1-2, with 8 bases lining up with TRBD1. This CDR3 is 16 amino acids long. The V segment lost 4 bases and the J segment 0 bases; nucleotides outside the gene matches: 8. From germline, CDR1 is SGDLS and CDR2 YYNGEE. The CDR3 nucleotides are TGTGCCAGCAGCACCGGACAGGGTCAAGCTAACTATGGCTACACCTTC. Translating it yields CASSTGQGQANYGYTF.

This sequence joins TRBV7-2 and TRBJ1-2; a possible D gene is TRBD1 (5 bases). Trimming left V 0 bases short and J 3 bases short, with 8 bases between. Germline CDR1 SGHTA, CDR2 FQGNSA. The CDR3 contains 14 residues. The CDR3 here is CASSLAIGDYGYTF. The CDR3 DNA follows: TGTGCCAGCAGCTTAGCTATAGGGGACTATGGCTACACCTTC.

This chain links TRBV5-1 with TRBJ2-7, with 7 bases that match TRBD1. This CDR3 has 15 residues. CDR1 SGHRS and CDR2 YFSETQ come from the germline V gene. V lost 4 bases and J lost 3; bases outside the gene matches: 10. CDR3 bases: TGCGCCAGCAGCCCAGGGACAGAGTCCTTCTACGAGCAGTACTTC. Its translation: CASSPGTESFYEQYF.

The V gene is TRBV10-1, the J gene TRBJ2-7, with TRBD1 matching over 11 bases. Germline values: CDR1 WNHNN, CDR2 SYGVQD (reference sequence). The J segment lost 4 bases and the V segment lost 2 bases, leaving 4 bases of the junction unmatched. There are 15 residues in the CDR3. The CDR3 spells CASSEAGTGGYEQYF. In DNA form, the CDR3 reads TGCGCCAGCAGTGAGGCCGGGACAGGGGGTTACGAGCAGTACTTC.

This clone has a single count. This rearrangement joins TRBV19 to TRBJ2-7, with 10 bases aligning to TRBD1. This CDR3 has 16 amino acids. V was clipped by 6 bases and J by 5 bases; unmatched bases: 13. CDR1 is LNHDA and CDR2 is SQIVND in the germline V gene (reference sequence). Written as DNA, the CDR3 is TGTGCCAGTAGCCCTATCGTGGGACAGGGGAAGAACGAGCAGTACTTC. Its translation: CASSPIVGQGKNEQYF.

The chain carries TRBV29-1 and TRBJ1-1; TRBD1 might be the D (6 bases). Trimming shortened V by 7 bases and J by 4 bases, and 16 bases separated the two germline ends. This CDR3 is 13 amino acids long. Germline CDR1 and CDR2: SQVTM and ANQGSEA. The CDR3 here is CSATGRWGTEAFF. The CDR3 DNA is TGCAGCGCCACAGGGCGGTGGGGCACTGAAGCTTTCTTT.

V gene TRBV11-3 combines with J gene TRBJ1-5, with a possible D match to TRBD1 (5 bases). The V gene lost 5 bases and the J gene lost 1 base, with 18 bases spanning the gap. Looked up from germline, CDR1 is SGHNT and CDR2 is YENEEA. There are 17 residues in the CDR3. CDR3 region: CASSVGVGGASNQPQHF. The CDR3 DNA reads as TGTGCCAGCAGCGTAGGGGTTGGAGGCGCCAGCAATCAGCCCCAGCATTTT.

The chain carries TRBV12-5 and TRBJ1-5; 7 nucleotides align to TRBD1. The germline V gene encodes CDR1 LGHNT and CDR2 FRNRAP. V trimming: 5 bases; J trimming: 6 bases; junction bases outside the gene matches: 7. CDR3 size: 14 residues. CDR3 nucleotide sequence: TGTGCTAGTGGTATTATAACAGGGGCTCAGCCCCAGCATTTT. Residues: CASGIITGAQPQHF.